A selection of T cell receptor beta chains follows, all from one sample in a study of control samples from healthy donors and cancer patients. Here immunoSEQ multiplex PCR was the method, and the copy in TCRdb shows in-frame clones only, minus some. The data show over 65,000 clones, with about 88% seen just once and roughly a tenth held by the top ten. Sequenced sample: PBMCs. These receptors originate from a woman aged 45 to 65 with colorectal cancer. CDR3s include the opening cysteine and the closing phenylalanine or tryptophan. Each record gives: V gene, clone size, D gene, J gene, CDR3 DNA, CDR3 protein. A D gene is named only where the DNA matches it firmly. Some rows mark clone size as missing; the rest say once, few, many or name a class of expanded clone.

TRBV5-1,NA,NA,TRBJ2-5,TGCGCCAGCAGCGAAAGAGGAGAGACCCAGTACTTC,CASSERGETQYF
TRBV7-2,NA,NA,TRBJ1-4,TGTGCCAGCAGCCAAACCGCCGGACTTGGGGGTGAAAAACTGTTTTTT,CASSQTAGLGGEKLFF
TRBV5-5,once,NA,TRBJ1-5,TGTGCCAGCAGCCTTGAGCCGAATCAGCCCCAGCATTTT,CASSLEPNQPQHF
TRBV19,NA,NA,TRBJ1-1,TGTGCCAGTAGTTCCCAATGGGTGAACACTGAAGCTTTCTTT,CASSSQWVNTEAFF
TRBV7-2,NA,NA,TRBJ2-1,TGTGCCAGTACCGCGGGTAATACCTACAATGAGCAGTTCTTC,CASTAGNTYNEQFF
TRBV12-3/TRBV12-4,few,NA,TRBJ1-2,TGTGCCAGCAGTTCAGGGGACTATGGCTACACCTTC,CASSSGDYGYTF
TRBV7-2,few,NA,TRBJ2-3,TGTGCCAGCAGCTTAGCGAAAGGCTTTACCACAGATACGCAGTATTTT,CASSLAKGFTTDTQYF
TRBV5-6,NA,NA,TRBJ1-3,TGTGCCAGCAGCTTGGATGAAAACACCATATATTTT,CASSLDENTIYF
TRBV3-1/TRBV3-2,NA,NA,TRBJ2-1,TGTGCCAGCAGTTCACAGGGTGCGGGTGAGCAGTTCTTC,CASSSQGAGEQFF
TRBV19,NA,TRBD1,TRBJ1-6,TGTGCCAGCAGACAGGGAGGGATTAATTCACCCCTCCACTTT,CASRQGGINSPLHF
TRBV30,NA,NA,TRBJ1-1,TGTGCCTGGATTACGAACACTGAAGCTTTCTTT,CAWITNTEAFF
TRBV7-9,NA,NA,TRBJ2-3,TGTGCCAGCAGCTTAGTTGATGTAGGCACAGATACGCAGTATTTT,CASSLVDVGTDTQYF
TRBV9,once,NA,TRBJ1-1,TGTGCCAGCAGCCCCCAACCGACAGGCCGGGAAACTGAAGCTTTCTTT,CASSPQPTGRETEAFF
TRBV5-8,NA,NA,TRBJ2-2,TGTGCCAGCACCTTCGGAGGAGCCGGGGAGCTGTTTTTT,CASTFGGAGELFF
TRBV3-1/TRBV3-2,NA,TRBD1,TRBJ1-5,TGTGCCAGCAGCCCAGGGGGCCGGGGGGGCAATCAGCCCCAGCATTTT,CASSPGGRGGNQPQHF
TRBV5-1,NA,TRBD1,TRBJ2-2,TGCGCCAGCAGCTCTACAGGGGACACCGGGGAGCTGTTTTTT,CASSSTGDTGELFF
TRBV5-1,NA,NA,TRBJ2-1,TGCGCCAGCAGCTCAGCGGTTTTCAATGAGCAGTTCTTC,CASSSAVFNEQFF
TRBV7-2,NA,NA,TRBJ1-4,TGTGCCAGCAGCTCTACAGGGATGCCCCATGAAAAACTGTTTTTT,CASSSTGMPHEKLFF
TRBV7-2,NA,NA,TRBJ2-2,TGTGCCAGCAGGGAGGAGGCAGGGCGGACCGGGGAGCTGTTTTTT,CASREEAGRTGELFF
TRBV5-5,NA,TRBD1,TRBJ1-4,TGTGCCAGCAGCCGGAGGGGGCAGGGTGCTGAAAAACTGTTTTTT,CASSRRGQGAEKLFF
TRBV5-4,NA,NA,TRBJ2-3,TGTGCCAGCAGCTCGGGAACAGATACGCAGTATTTT,CASSSGTDTQYF
TRBV20-1,NA,TRBD2,TRBJ2-3,TGCAGTGCTAGTCTCAGCGGGGGGGTACGGCGCACAGATACGCAGTATTTT,CSASLSGGVRRTDTQYF
TRBV13,NA,TRBD2,TRBJ2-5,TGTGCCAGCAGCCCGCGGGGGGGCCAAGGAGAGACCCAGTACTTC,CASSPRGGQGETQYF
TRBV19,NA,TRBD1,TRBJ1-2,TGTGCCAGTAGTGCCGGACAGGGCCCCTATGGCTACACCTTC,CASSAGQGPYGYTF
TRBV12-5,NA,NA,TRBJ2-3,TGTGCTAGTGGTTTGTACGGGGTGTCGGATACGCAGTATTTT,CASGLYGVSDTQYF
TRBV5-1,NA,TRBD2,TRBJ2-5,TGCGCCAGCAGCCCTTCCGGGGGGGAGGAGACCCAGTACTTC,CASSPSGGEETQYF
TRBV6-5,NA,TRBD1,TRBJ1-6,TGTGCCAGCAGTAAGACAGGGGGCAAAAATTCACCCCTCCACTTT,CASSKTGGKNSPLHF
TRBV7-2,NA,TRBD1,TRBJ1-4,TGTGCCAGCAGCTCGGGCCAGGGGGGGAATGAAAAACTGTTTTTT,CASSSGQGGNEKLFF
TRBV2,once,TRBD1,TRBJ1-2,TGTGCCAGCAGCACCCTGGACAGGGGATATGGCTACACCTTC,CASSTLDRGYGYTF
TRBV19,few,NA,TRBJ1-1,TGTGCCAGTAGTCCCAGACTCCTGAACACTGAAGCTTTCTTT,CASSPRLLNTEAFF
TRBV27,NA,NA,TRBJ1-1,TGTGCCAGCAGTTTAGTGGGGCTAGGGTACACTGAAGCTTTCTTT,CASSLVGLGYTEAFF
TRBV5-1,NA,NA,TRBJ2-2,TGCGCCAGCAGCAGGACGAACACCGGGGAGCTGTTTTTT,CASSRTNTGELFF
TRBV11-1,NA,NA,TRBJ1-1,TGTGCCAGCAGCCCCCGGAGGGGGAACACTGAAGCTTTCTTT,CASSPRRGNTEAFF
TRBV10-3,NA,TRBD1,TRBJ2-6,TGTGCCAGTAGGGACAGGGACGGGGCCAACGTCCTGACTTTC,CASRDRDGANVLTF
TRBV19,NA,TRBD1,TRBJ1-5,TGTGCCAGTAGTATAAAAATTGGGACAGGGCCTCCTAGCAATCAGCCCCAGCATTTT,CASSIKIGTGPPSNQPQHF
TRBV15,NA,TRBD2,TRBJ2-2,TGTGCCACCAGCAGAGCCCGGGGCGGGGGGGCCACCGGGGAGCTGTTTTTT,CATSRARGGGATGELFF
TRBV6-5,NA,TRBD1,TRBJ2-1,TGTGCCAGCAAGTTGACAGGGTCCTACAATGAGCAGTTCTTC,CASKLTGSYNEQFF
TRBV7-3,NA,NA,TRBJ1-6,TGTGCCAGCAGCCTTCAGGGGACAAATAATTCACCCCTCCACTTT,CASSLQGTNNSPLHF
TRBV7-2,NA,NA,TRBJ2-2,TGTGCCAGCAGCTTAAGGAACACCGGGGAGCTGTTTTTT,CASSLRNTGELFF
TRBV7-9,medium-sized,TRBD1,TRBJ1-5,TGTGCCAGCAGCGGGGGGACAGGGAAAAATCAGCCCCAGCATTTT,CASSGGTGKNQPQHF
TRBV30,NA,NA,TRBJ1-4,TGTGCCTGCTTTTACAGGGAAGAAAAACTGTTTTTT,CACFYREEKLFF